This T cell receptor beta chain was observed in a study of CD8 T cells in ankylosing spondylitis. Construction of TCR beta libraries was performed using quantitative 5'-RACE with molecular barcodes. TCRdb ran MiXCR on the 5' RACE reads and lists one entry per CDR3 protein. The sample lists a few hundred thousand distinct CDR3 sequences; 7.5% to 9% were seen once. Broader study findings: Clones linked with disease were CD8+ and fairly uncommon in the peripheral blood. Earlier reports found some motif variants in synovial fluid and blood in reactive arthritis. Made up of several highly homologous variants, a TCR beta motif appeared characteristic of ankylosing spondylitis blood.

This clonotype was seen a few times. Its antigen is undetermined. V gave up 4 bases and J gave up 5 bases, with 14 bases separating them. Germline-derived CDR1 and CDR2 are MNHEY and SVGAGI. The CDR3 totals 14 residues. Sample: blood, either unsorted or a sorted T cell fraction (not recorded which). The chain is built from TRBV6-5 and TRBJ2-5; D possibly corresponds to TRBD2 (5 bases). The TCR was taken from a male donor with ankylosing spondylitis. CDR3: CASSWTLLEETQYF. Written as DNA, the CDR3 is TGTGCCAGCAGTTGGACTCTTCTGGAGGAGACCCAGTACTTC.